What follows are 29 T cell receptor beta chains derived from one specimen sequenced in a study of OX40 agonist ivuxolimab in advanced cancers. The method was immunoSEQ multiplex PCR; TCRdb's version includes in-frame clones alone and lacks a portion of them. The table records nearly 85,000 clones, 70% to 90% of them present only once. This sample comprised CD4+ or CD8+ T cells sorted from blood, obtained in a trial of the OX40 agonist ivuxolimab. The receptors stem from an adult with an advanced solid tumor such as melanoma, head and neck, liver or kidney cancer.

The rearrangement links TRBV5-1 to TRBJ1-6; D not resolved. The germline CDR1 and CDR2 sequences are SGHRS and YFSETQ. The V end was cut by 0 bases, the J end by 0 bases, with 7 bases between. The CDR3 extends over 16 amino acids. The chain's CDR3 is CASSLAGISYNSPLHF. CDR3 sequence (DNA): TGCGCCAGCAGCTTGGCCGGGATCTCCTATAATTCACCCCTCCACTTT.

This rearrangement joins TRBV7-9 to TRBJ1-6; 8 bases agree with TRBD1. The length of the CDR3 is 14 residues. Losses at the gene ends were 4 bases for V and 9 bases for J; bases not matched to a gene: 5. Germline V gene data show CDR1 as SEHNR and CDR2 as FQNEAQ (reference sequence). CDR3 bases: TGTGCCAGCAGCTCCGGGACAGGAACTTCACCCCTCCACTTT. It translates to CASSSGTGTSPLHF. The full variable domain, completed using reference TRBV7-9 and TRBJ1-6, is DTGVSQNPRHKITKRGQNVTFRCDPISEHNRLYWYRQTLGQGPEFLTYFQNEAQLEKSRLLSDRFSAERPKGSFSTLEIQRTEQGDSAMYLCASSSGTGTSPLHFGNGTRLTVT.

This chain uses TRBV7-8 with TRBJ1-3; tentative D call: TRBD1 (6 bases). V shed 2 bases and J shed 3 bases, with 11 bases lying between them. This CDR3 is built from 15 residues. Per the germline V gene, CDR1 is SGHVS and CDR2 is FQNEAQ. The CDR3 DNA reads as TGTGCCAGCAGCTTAAGAGGGGGAGGTGGAAACACCATATATTTT. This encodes CASSLRGGGGNTIYF.

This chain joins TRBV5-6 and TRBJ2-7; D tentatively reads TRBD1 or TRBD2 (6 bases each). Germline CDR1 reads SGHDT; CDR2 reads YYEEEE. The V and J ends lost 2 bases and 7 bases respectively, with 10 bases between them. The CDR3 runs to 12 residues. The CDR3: CASSFPGAEQYF. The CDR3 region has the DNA TGTGCCAGCAGCTTCCCGGGGGCAGAGCAGTACTTC. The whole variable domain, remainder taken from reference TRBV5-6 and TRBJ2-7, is DAGVTQSPTHLIKTRGQQVTLRCSPKSGHDTVSWYQQALGQGPQFIFQYYEEEERQRGNFPDRFSGHQFPNYSSELNVNALLLGDSALYLCASSFPGAEQYFGPGTRLTVT.

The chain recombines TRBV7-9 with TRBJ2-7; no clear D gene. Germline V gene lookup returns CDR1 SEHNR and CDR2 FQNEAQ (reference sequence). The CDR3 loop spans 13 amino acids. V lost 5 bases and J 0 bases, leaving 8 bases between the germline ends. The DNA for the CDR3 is TGTGCCAGCAGCCCGATTGACTCCTACGAGCAGTACTTC. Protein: CASSPIDSYEQYF. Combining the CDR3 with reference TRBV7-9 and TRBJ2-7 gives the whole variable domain DTGVSQNPRHKITKRGQNVTFRCDPISEHNRLYWYRQTLGQGPEFLTYFQNEAQLEKSRLLSDRFSAERPKGSFSTLEIQRTEQGDSAMYLCASSPIDSYEQYFGPGTRLTVT.

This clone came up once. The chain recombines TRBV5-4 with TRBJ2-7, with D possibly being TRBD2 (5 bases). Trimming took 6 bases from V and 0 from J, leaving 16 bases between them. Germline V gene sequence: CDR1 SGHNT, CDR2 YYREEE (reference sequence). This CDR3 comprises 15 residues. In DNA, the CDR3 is TGTGCCAGCACCAGAGGGTCGTCGCCCTCCTACGAGCAGTACTTC. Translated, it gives CASTRGSSPSYEQYF. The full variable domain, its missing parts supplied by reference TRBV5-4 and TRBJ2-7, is ETGVTQSPTHLIKTRGQQVTLRCSSQSGHNTVSWYQQALGQGPQFIFQYYREEENGRGNFPPRFSGLQFPNYSSELNVNALELDDSALYLCASTRGSSPSYEQYFGPGTRLTVT.

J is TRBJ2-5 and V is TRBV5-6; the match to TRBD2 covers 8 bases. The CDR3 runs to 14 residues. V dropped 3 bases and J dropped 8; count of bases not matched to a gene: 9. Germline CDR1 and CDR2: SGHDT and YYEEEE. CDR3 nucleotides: TGTGCCAGCAGCTCCGGGGGGGGAGATTCCACCCAGTACTTC. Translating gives CASSSGGGDSTQYF.

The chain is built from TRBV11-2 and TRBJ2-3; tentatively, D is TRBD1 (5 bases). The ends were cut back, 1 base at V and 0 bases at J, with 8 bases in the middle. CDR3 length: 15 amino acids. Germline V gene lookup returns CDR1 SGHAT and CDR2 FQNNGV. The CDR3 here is CASSLATGSTDTQYF. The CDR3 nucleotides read TGTGCCAGCAGCTTAGCCACAGGAAGCACAGATACGCAGTATTTT.

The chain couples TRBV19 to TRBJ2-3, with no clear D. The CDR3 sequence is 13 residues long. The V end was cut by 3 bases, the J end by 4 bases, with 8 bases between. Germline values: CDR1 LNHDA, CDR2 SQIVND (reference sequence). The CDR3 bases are TGTGCCAGTAGTATGGGGTTGTCAGATACGCAGTATTTT. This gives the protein CASSMGLSDTQYF. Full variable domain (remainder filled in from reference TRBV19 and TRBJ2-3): DGGITQSPKYLFRKEGQNVTLSCEQNLNHDAMYWYRQDPGQGLRLIYYSQIVNDFQKGDIAEGYSVSREKKESFPLTVTSAQKNPTAFYLCASSMGLSDTQYFGPGTRLTVL.

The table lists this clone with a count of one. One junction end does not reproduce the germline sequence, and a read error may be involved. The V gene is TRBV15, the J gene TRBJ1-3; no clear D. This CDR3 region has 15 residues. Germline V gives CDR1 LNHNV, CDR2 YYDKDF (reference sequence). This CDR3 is CATSRDLESGNTIYF. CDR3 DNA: TGTGCCACCAGCCGAGACCTAGAATCTGGAAACACCATATATTTT.

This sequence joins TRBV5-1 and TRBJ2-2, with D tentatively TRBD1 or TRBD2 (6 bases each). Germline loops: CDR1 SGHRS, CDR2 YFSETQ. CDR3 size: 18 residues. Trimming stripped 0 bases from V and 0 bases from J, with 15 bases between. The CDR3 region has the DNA TGCGCCAGCAGCTTGGTGGCCGGGGGCACCCCGAACACCGGGGAGCTGTTTTTT. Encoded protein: CASSLVAGGTPNTGELFF. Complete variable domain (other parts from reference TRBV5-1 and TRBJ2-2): KAGVTQTPRYLIKTRGQQVTLSCSPISGHRSVSWYQQTPGQGLQFLFEYFSETQRNKGNFPGRFSGRQFSNSRSEMNVSTLELGDSALYLCASSLVAGGTPNTGELFFGEGSRLTVL.

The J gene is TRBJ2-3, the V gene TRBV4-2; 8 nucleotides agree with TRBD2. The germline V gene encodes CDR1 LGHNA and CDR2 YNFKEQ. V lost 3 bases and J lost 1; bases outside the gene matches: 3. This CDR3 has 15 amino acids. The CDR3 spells CASSQEAGGTDTQYF. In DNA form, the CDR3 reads TGTGCCAGCAGCCAGGAAGCGGGGGGCACAGATACGCAGTATTTT.

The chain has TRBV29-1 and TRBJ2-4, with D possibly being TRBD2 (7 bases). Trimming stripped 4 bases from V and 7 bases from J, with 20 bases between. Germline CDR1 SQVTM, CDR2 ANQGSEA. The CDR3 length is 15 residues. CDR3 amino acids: CSVGGGERLGNIQYF. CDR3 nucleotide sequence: TGCAGCGTTGGAGGGGGGGAGAGATTGGGGAACATTCAGTACTTC.

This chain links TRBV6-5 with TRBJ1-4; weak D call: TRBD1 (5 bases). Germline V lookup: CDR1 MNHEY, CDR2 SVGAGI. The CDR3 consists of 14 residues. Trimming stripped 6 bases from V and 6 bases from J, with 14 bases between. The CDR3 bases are TGTGCCAGCAGGGGCTGGTTGGGGGATGAAAAACTGTTTTTT. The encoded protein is CASRGWLGDEKLFF.

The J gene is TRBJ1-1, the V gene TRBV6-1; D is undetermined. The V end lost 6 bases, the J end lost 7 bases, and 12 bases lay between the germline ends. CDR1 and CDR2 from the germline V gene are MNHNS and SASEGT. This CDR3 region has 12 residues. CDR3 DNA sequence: TGTGCCAGCAGGGGGTCCGGGCTTGAAGCTTTCTTT. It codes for CASRGSGLEAFF.

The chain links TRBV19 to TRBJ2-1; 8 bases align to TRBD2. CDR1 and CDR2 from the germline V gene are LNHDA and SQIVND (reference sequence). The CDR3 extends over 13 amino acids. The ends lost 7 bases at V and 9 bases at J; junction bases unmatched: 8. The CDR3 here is CASNGGVQGEQFF. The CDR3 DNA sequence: TGTGCCAGTAACGGGGGGGTTCAGGGTGAGCAGTTCTTC.

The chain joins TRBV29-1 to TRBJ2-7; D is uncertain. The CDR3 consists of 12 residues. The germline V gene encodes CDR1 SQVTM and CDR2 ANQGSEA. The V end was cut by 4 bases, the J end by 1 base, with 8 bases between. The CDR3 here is CSVVGGSYEQYF. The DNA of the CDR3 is TGCAGCGTTGTGGGCGGATCCTACGAGCAGTACTTC.

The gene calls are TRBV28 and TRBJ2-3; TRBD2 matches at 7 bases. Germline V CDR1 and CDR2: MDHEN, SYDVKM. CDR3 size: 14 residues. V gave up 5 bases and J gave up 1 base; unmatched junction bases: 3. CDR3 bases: TGTGCCAGCAGTCCGGGGGGACGCACAGATACGCAGTATTTT. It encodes CASSPGGRTDTQYF. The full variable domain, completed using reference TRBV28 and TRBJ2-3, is DVKVTQSSRYLVKRTGEKVFLECVQDMDHENMFWYRQDPGLGLRLIYFSYDVKMKEKGDIPEGYSVSREKKERFSLILESASTNQTSMYLCASSPGGRTDTQYFGPGTRLTVL.

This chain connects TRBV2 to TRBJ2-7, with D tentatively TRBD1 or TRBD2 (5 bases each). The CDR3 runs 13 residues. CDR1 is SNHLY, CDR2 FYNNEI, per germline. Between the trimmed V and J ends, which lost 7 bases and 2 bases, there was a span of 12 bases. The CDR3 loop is CASTARDPYEQYF. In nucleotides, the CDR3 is TGTGCCAGCACCGCCAGGGACCCCTACGAGCAGTACTTC.

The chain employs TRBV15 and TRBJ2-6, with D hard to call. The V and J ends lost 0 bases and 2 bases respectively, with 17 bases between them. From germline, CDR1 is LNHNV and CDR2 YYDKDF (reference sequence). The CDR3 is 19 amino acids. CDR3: CATSRDPPQTAPGANVLTF. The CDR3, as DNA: TGTGCCACCAGCAGAGATCCCCCTCAGACCGCGCCTGGGGCCAACGTCCTGACTTTC.

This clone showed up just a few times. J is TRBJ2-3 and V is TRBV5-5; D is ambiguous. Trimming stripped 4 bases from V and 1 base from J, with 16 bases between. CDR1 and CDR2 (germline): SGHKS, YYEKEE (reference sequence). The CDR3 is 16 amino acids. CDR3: CASSPLGGVGTDTQYF. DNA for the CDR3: TGTGCCAGCAGCCCGCTCGGTGGGGTTGGCACAGATACGCAGTATTTT. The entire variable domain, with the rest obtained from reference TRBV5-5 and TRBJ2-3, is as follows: DAGVTQSPTHLIKTRGQQVTLRCSPISGHKSVSWYQQVLGQGPQFIFQYYEKEERGRGNFPDRFSARQFPNYSSELNVNALLLGDSALYLCASSPLGGVGTDTQYFGPGTRLTVL.

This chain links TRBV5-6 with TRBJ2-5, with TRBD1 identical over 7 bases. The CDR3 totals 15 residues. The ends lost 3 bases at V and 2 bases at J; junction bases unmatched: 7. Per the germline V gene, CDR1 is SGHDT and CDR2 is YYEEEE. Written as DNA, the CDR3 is TGTGCCAGCAGCTGGGGGACAGTCAGGCAAGAGACCCAGTACTTC. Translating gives CASSWGTVRQETQYF.

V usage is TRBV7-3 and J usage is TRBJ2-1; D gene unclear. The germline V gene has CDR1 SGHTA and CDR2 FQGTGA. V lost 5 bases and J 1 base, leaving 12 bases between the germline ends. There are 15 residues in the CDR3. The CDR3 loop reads CASSPGLASYNEQFF. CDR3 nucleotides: TGTGCCAGCAGCCCCGGGCTTGCTTCCTACAATGAGCAGTTCTTC. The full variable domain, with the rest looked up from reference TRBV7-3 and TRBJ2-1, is GAGVSQTPSNKVTEKGKYVELRCDPISGHTALYWYRQSLGQGPEFLIYFQGTGAADDSGLPNDRFFAVRPEGSVSTLKIQRTERGDSAVYLCASSPGLASYNEQFFGPGTRLTVL.

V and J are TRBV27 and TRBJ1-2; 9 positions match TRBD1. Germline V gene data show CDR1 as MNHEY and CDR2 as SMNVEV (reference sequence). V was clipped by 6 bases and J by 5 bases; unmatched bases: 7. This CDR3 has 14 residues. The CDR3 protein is CASRETGGGYGYTF. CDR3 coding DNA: TGTGCCAGCAGAGAGACAGGGGGTGGTTATGGCTACACCTTC.

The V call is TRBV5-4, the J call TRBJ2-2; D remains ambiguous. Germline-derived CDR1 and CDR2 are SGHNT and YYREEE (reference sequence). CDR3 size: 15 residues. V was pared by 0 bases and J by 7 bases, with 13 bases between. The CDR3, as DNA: TGTGCCAGCAGCTTGGTAAATTCAGGTGTCGGGGAGCTGTTTTTT. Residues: CASSLVNSGVGELFF.

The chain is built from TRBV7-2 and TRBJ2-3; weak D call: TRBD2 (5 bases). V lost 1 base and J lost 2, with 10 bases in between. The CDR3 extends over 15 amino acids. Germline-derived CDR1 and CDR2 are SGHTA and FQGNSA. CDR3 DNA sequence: TGTGCCAGCAGCTTAGGAAGCGGCCCCACAGATACGCAGTATTTT. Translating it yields CASSLGSGPTDTQYF.

The CDR3 here is CASSLSSTGELFF. CDR3 in DNA: TGTGCCAGCAGTTTATCGAGCACCGGGGAGCTGTTTTTT. The chain is built from TRBV27 and TRBJ2-2; D is unclear. Deletions cut 0 bases from V and 4 bases from J, with 3 bases between. Germline-derived CDR1 and CDR2 are MNHEY and SMNVEV (reference sequence). The CDR3 has 13 amino acids.

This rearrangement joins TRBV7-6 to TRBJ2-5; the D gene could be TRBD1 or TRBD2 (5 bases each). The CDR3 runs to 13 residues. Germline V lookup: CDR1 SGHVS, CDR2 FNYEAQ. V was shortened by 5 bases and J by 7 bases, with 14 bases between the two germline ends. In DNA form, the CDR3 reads TGTGCCAGCAGCCCCGGTTTTGGGGGGACCCAGTACTTC. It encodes CASSPGFGGTQYF.

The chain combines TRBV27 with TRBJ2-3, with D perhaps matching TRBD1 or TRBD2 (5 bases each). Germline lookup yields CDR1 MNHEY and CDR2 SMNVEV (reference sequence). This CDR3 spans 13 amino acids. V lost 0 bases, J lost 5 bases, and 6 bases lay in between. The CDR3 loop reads CASSLSRGDTQYF. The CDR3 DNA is TGTGCCAGCAGTTTATCGAGGGGAGATACGCAGTATTTT.